The T cell receptor (beta chain) described here comes from a study of spatial heterogeneity in lung cancer. Study-level points and caveats: In blood, ubiquitous expanded tumor TCRs appeared more at resection than follow-up.

TCRdb re-derived calls from the 5' RACE reads in MiXCR, one entry per CDR3 protein. This table holds approximately 66,000 distinct CDR3 sequences, approximately 6.3% found once. Time point given: sample taken at primary tumor resection. V was trimmed by 2 bases and J by 0 bases, leaving 7 bases between them. The length of the CDR3 is 14 residues. CDR1 is DFQATT, CDR2 SNEGSKA, per germline (reference sequence). This clonotype was counted ten times or more. Its cognate antigen is unknown. The specimen comprised PBMCs, sampled at surgery. The TCR sequence derives from a female donor with early-stage non-small cell lung cancer. V gene TRBV20-1 combines with J gene TRBJ2-2; D is ambiguous. Here the CDR3 DNA reads TGCAGTGCTAGACCGCCAGCGAACACCGGGGAGCTGTTTTTT. Amino acid sequence: CSARPPANTGELFF.